Presented here are 14 T cell receptor beta chains from one specimen sequenced in a study of PD-L1 blockade in urothelial cancer. Noted time point: pretreatment peripheral blood. The protocol was immunoSEQ multiplex PCR, while the TCRdb copy is restricted to in-frame clones and leaves out a portion. The table shows about 50,000 clones, with 84% occurring only once. Material: PBMCs, obtained around atezolizumab (anti-PD-L1) treatment. The origin of the receptors is a man in his 70s with urothelial cancer.

The rearrangement uses TRBV7-9 and TRBJ1-1, with 8 bases matching TRBD1. The CDR3 is 15 amino acids. The germline V gene encodes CDR1 SEHNR and CDR2 FQNEAQ (reference sequence). Germline trimming cut 4 bases from V and 5 bases from J; bases unmatched to any gene: 9. The CDR3 loop is CASSSTRTGTTEAFF. In DNA, the CDR3 is TGTGCCAGCAGCTCTACTCGGACAGGGACTACTGAAGCTTTCTTT.

This clone has just one count. The chain couples TRBV7-2 to TRBJ2-7; D is perhaps TRBD1 (6 bases). The V gene's germline CDR1 is SGHTA and CDR2 FQGNSA. Trimming stripped 6 bases from V and 2 bases from J, with 14 bases between. This CDR3 contains 14 residues. Here the CDR3 reads CASSSGQSPYEQYF. DNA for the CDR3: TGTGCCAGCAGTTCCGGACAGTCCCCCTACGAGCAGTACTTC.

V usage is TRBV28 and J usage is TRBJ1-5; D gene uncertain. CDR1 and CDR2 (germline): MDHEN, SYDVKM. This CDR3 has 15 amino acids. V was pared by 1 base and J by 4 bases, with 11 bases between. Written as DNA, the CDR3 is TGTGCCAGCAGTTTATTCCCCGCGGATAATCAGCCCCAGCATTTT. It yields the protein CASSLFPADNQPQHF.

The genes are TRBV27 and TRBJ2-1; maybe TRBD1 (5 bases). Germline V lookup: CDR1 MNHEY, CDR2 SMNVEV (reference sequence). Trimming shortened V by 6 bases and J by 2 bases, and 17 bases separated the two germline ends. CDR3 length: 16 amino acids. For the CDR3, the DNA is TGTGCCAGCAGCCGCGCAGGGTCAGCTCCCTACAATGAGCAGTTCTTC. Protein: CASSRAGSAPYNEQFF.

This chain joins TRBV19 and TRBJ2-6; no firm D call. The germline CDR1 and CDR2 sequences are LNHDA and SQIVND (reference sequence). V lost 1 base to trimming and J lost 4 bases, with 5 bases between them. The CDR3 totals 14 residues. CDR3 sequence (DNA): TGTGCCAGTAGTATAGTCTCCGGGGCCAACGTCCTGACTTTC. Residues: CASSIVSGANVLTF.

J is TRBJ2-1 and V is TRBV4-3; D is uncertain. Trimming stripped 0 bases from V and 6 bases from J, with 6 bases between. Germline CDR1 and CDR2: LGHNA and YSLEER. This CDR3 has 13 residues. CDR3 loop: CASSQDMFNEQFF. The CDR3 region has the DNA TGCGCCAGCAGCCAAGACATGTTCAATGAGCAGTTCTTC.

The chain has TRBV27 and TRBJ2-7; D is undetermined. Germline V gives CDR1 MNHEY, CDR2 SMNVEV (reference sequence). Trimming pared 4 bases from V and 3 bases from J, leaving 4 bases between. The CDR3 contains 11 residues. The CDR3 loop is CASSSLYEQYF. The CDR3 DNA is TGTGCCAGCAGTTCTCTCTACGAGCAGTACTTC.

This rearrangement joins TRBV5-1 to TRBJ1-2, with D possibly TRBD1 on 6 matching bases. The germline gives CDR1 SGHRS, CDR2 YFSETQ. The CDR3 is 14 residues long. With 0 bases removed from V and 7 bases from J, the gap between germline ends came to 13 bases. CDR3 residues: CASSLASGEGGYTF. The CDR3, as DNA: TGCGCCAGCAGCTTGGCCTCAGGGGAGGGTGGCTACACCTTC.

This clone has only a few counts. This chain links TRBV19 with TRBJ2-4, with 15 bases fitting TRBD2. Germline V gene sequence: CDR1 LNHDA, CDR2 SQIVND (reference sequence). Losses at the gene ends were 7 bases for V and 9 bases for J; bases not matched to a gene: 4. This CDR3 spans 14 amino acids. The DNA for the CDR3 is TGTGCCAGTACCGGACTAGCGGGAGGGGTCATTCAGTACTTC. It is translated as CASTGLAGGVIQYF.

The CDR3 spells CASSLGADTQYF. CDR3 DNA: TGTGCCAGCAGCCTCGGGGCAGATACGCAGTATTTT. J is TRBJ2-3 and V is TRBV5-4; D is perhaps TRBD2 (5 bases). From germline, CDR1 is SGHNT and CDR2 YYREEE (reference sequence). This CDR3 is built from 12 residues. Trimming took 4 bases from V and 4 from J, leaving 7 bases between them.

The V gene is TRBV7-3, the J gene TRBJ2-3; weak D call: TRBD2 (5 bases). CDR3 length: 16 residues. V was trimmed by 5 bases and J by 5 bases, leaving 20 bases between them. Germline CDR1 reads SGHTA; CDR2 reads FQGTGA. The CDR3 DNA follows: TGTGCCAGCAGCCTCCGATACCCCTCGGGGATAGATACGCAGTATTTT. It codes for CASSLRYPSGIDTQYF.

For the CDR3, the DNA is TGCGCCAGCAGGCAGGGAAATGAGCAGTTCTTC. Its protein product is CASRQGNEQFF. The chain links TRBV5-1 to TRBJ2-1; D possibly corresponds to TRBD1 (5 bases). CDR1 and CDR2 from the germline V gene are SGHRS and YFSETQ. V lost 5 bases to trimming and J lost 7 bases, with 7 bases between them. The CDR3 consists of 11 residues.

The rearrangement uses TRBV15 and TRBJ1-2; no clear D gene. Per the germline V gene, CDR1 is LNHNV and CDR2 is YYDKDF (reference sequence). The V end was cut by 7 bases, the J end by 6 bases, with 15 bases between. This CDR3 region has 13 residues. This CDR3 reads CATTAPVMNGYTF. CDR3 coding DNA: TGTGCCACCACTGCTCCGGTTATGAATGGCTACACCTTC.

This chain uses TRBV7-8 with TRBJ2-3, with 14 bases aligning to TRBD2. The CDR3 has 17 amino acids. J lost 4 bases, V lost 5 bases, and 8 bases had no gene match. Germline-derived CDR1 and CDR2 are SGHVS and FQNEAQ. The chain's CDR3 is CASSPRTSGRSADTQYF. CDR3 in DNA: TGTGCCAGCAGCCCGAGGACTAGCGGGAGGTCGGCAGATACGCAGTATTTT. Drawing the rest from reference TRBV7-8 and TRBJ2-3, the complete variable domain is GAGVSQSPRYKVAKRGQDVALRCDPISGHVSLFWYQQALGQGPEFLTYFQNEAQLDKSGLPSDRFFAERPEGSVSTLKIQRTQQEDSAVYLCASSPRTSGRSADTQYFGPGTRLTVL.